Detailed here is one T cell receptor beta chain. CDR3 size: 14 residues. These data originate in a study of blood T cells in healthy people across ages. Using a J-beta primer mix together with a sample-barcoded 5' primer, a second PCR was run for roughly 6 to 11 cycles. MiXCR was run by TCRdb on the 5' RACE reads, yielding one entry per CDR3 protein. The profile shows 1.5 million to 2 million distinct CDR3 sequences, less than 50% of them singletons. The sequencing input was blood. V is TRBV21-1 and J is TRBJ1-2. TRBV21-1 corresponds to a pseudogene. This clonotype was sampled from a woman in her thirties or forties in good health. CDR3 protein: CASSNGRNNYGYTF. DNA for the CDR3: TGTGCCAGCAGCAACGGCAGGAATAACTATGGCTACACCTTC.